What follows are 23 T cell receptor beta chains derived from one specimen sequenced in a study of shared clonotypes between healthy human individuals. The repertoire was sequenced with immunoSEQ multiplex PCR; TCRdb's copy has only in-frame clones and lacks some. The data hold around 1.6 million clones, with around 98% observed a single time. Sequencing was performed on naive CD4+ T cells sorted from blood. Described subset: CD45RA+ positively selected. Receptors originate from a man aged 25 to 40 in good health.

This rearrangement joins TRBV15 to TRBJ1-5, with D hard to call. The germline V gene has CDR1 LNHNV and CDR2 YYDKDF (reference sequence). The V end lost 6 bases, the J end lost 3 bases, and 12 bases lay between the germline ends. The CDR3 is 14 amino acids. This chain's CDR3 is CATSNWLNNQPQHF. The CDR3 DNA sequence: TGTGCCACCAGTAATTGGTTAAACAATCAGCCCCAGCATTTT.

The rearrangement links TRBV5-5 to TRBJ1-2; D is uncertain. This CDR3 has 13 amino acids. The V gene lost 4 bases and the J gene lost 4 bases, with 11 bases spanning the gap. Germline loops: CDR1 SGHKS, CDR2 YYEKEE (reference sequence). This CDR3 is CASSLDGFYGYTF. The CDR3 bases are TGTGCCAGCAGCCTGGACGGATTCTATGGCTACACCTTC. Drawing the rest from reference TRBV5-5 and TRBJ1-2, the complete variable domain is DAGVTQSPTHLIKTRGQQVTLRCSPISGHKSVSWYQQVLGQGPQFIFQYYEKEERGRGNFPDRFSARQFPNYSSELNVNALLLGDSALYLCASSLDGFYGYTFGSGTRLTVV.

This rearrangement joins TRBV5-4 to TRBJ2-3; D unresolved. Deletions cut 6 bases from V and 3 bases from J, with 8 bases between. Germline-derived CDR1 and CDR2 are SGHNT and YYREEE (reference sequence). The CDR3 has 12 amino acids. CDR3 sequence (DNA): TGTGCCAGCACCATCAATACAGATACGCAGTATTTT. This sequence encodes CASTINTDTQYF.

The chain links TRBV5-6 to TRBJ2-5; no clear D. This CDR3 contains 13 residues. Germline values: CDR1 SGHDT, CDR2 YYEEEE. The germline V and J ends were trimmed by 2 bases and 0 bases, with 5 bases remaining between them. The CDR3 DNA is TGTGCCAGCAGCTTAACGGACCAAGAGACCCAGTACTTC. It encodes CASSLTDQETQYF.

V usage is TRBV6-4 and J usage is TRBJ2-1; 11 bases are a match to TRBD2. V lost 6 bases, J lost 9 bases, and 7 bases stayed unmatched. CDR3 length: 14 residues. CDR1 is MRHNA and CDR2 is SNTAGT in the germline V gene. This chain's CDR3 is CASSIGLAGGEQFF. CDR3 bases: TGTGCCAGCAGCATAGGACTAGCGGGTGGTGAGCAGTTCTTC.

This chain uses TRBV5-4 with TRBJ2-1; D possibly corresponds to TRBD2 (5 bases). CDR3 length: 15 amino acids. V was clipped by 2 bases and J by 7 bases, with 16 bases between them. CDR1 and CDR2 (germline): SGHNT, YYREEE (reference sequence). In nucleotides, the CDR3 is TGTGCCAGCAGCTTAGCCGGGGTAGCAAGGAATGAGCAGTTCTTC. Its translation is CASSLAGVARNEQFF.

This chain links TRBV15 with TRBJ1-5, with 10 bases identical to TRBD1. Germline V gives CDR1 LNHNV, CDR2 YYDKDF (reference sequence). The CDR3 spans 16 residues. V dropped 0 bases and J dropped 5; count of bases not matched to a gene: 4. The CDR3 region is CATSRDATGGDQPQHF. CDR3 DNA sequence: TGTGCCACCAGCAGAGATGCGACAGGGGGCGATCAGCCCCAGCATTTT.

The genes are TRBV18 and TRBJ2-7, with 9 nucleotides matching TRBD1. The CDR3 extends over 13 amino acids. Germline V CDR1 and CDR2: KGHSH, LQKENI. Trimming removed 6 bases from V and 2 bases from J; junction bases left unmatched: 2. The CDR3 region is CASSGQGAYEQYF. The CDR3 nucleotides read TGTGCCAGCTCGGGACAGGGTGCCTACGAGCAGTACTTC.

The V gene is TRBV5-5, the J gene TRBJ1-2; unclear D gene. Trimming took off 0 bases at V and 4 bases at J, with 10 bases between the two ends. The CDR3 runs 14 residues. CDR1 SGHKS and CDR2 YYEKEE come from the germline V gene (reference sequence). CDR3 in amino acids: CASSLGSGSYGYTF. The CDR3 DNA sequence: TGTGCCAGCAGCTTGGGGAGCGGGAGCTATGGCTACACCTTC.

The CDR3 region has the DNA TGTGCCTGGAGAACCCAGGCTGCAGATACGCAGTATTTT. As protein: CAWRTQAADTQYF. This rearrangement joins TRBV30 to TRBJ2-3; D remains ambiguous. CDR3 size: 13 residues. Germline CDR1 is GTSNPN and CDR2 is SVGIG (reference sequence). Between the trimmed V and J ends, which lost 3 bases and 4 bases, there was a span of 11 bases.

The V gene is TRBV28, the J gene TRBJ2-2; TRBD2 matches 7 bases. The V gene end was trimmed by 11 bases and the J gene end by 4 bases; junction bases not matched to a gene: 16. CDR3 size: 16 residues. The germline V gene encodes CDR1 MDHEN and CDR2 SYDVKM. The CDR3: CASVGGSSVSTGELFF. CDR3 coding DNA: TGTGCCTCAGTGGGCGGGAGTAGTGTGAGCACCGGGGAGCTGTTTTTT.

This clone was recorded only once. This chain links TRBV29-1 with TRBJ1-1, with D unclear. Germline CDR1 is SQVTM and CDR2 is ANQGSEA. The CDR3 extends over 12 amino acids. Trimming took 4 bases from V and 2 from J, leaving 8 bases between them. CDR3 nucleotide sequence: TGCAGCGTTGCCCAGCCAAACACTGAAGCTTTCTTT. This encodes CSVAQPNTEAFF.

The V and J genes are TRBV6-6 and TRBJ2-3; D is unresolved. CDR1 is MNHNY, CDR2 SVGAGI, per germline (reference sequence). Trimming removed 2 bases from V and 4 bases from J, with 13 bases in between. The CDR3 is made up of 15 amino acids. In nucleotides, the CDR3 is TGTGCCAGCAGTTACCCCCCCACAAAGGCAGATACGCAGTATTTT. As protein: CASSYPPTKADTQYF.

The V gene is TRBV28, the J gene TRBJ2-1, with 13 bases lining up with TRBD2. The length of the CDR3 is 21 residues. Losses at the gene ends were 2 bases for V and 0 bases for J; bases not matched to a gene: 13. Looked up from germline, CDR1 is MDHEN and CDR2 is SYDVKM. Written as DNA, the CDR3 is TGTGCCAGCAGTTTACTCCGCTCCGGGACTAGCGGGAAGAGCTCCTACAATGAGCAGTTCTTC. It codes for CASSLLRSGTSGKSSYNEQFF.

The chain carries TRBV4-2 and TRBJ2-1; D is unclear. This CDR3 contains 14 residues. Looked up from germline, CDR1 is LGHNA and CDR2 is YNFKEQ. Trimming shortened V by 0 bases and J by 4 bases, and 7 bases separated the two germline ends. The CDR3 DNA sequence: TGTGCCAGCAGCCAAGAAGATTCTTACAATGAGCAGTTCTTC. Translating it yields CASSQEDSYNEQFF.

This clone was observed a single time. The J gene is TRBJ2-1, the V gene TRBV9; the match to TRBD1 covers 8 bases. V gave up 3 bases and J gave up 3 bases; unmatched junction bases: 5. This CDR3 contains 15 residues. The germline V gene has CDR1 SGDLS and CDR2 YYNGEE. The DNA of the CDR3 is TGTGCCAGCAGCGGTAGGACAGGGAGCTACAATGAGCAGTTCTTC. This encodes CASSGRTGSYNEQFF.

The chain uses TRBV11-2 and TRBJ2-7, with D perhaps matching TRBD1 (5 bases). This CDR3 has 14 residues. Germline assignment: CDR1 SGHAT and CDR2 FQNNGV. V was pared by 4 bases and J by 5 bases, with 15 bases between. This CDR3 is CASSSLSGNNEQYF. CDR3 nucleotide sequence: TGTGCCAGCAGCTCTCTTTCAGGGAATAACGAGCAGTACTTC.

This rearrangement joins TRBV10-1 to TRBJ2-1; 8 bases align to TRBD1. The J segment lost 7 bases and the V segment lost 6 bases, leaving 8 bases of the junction unmatched. Germline V gene sequence: CDR1 WNHNN, CDR2 SYGVQD (reference sequence). The CDR3 spans 14 residues. The CDR3 nucleotides are TGCGCCAGCAGCCGGGACAGGATTCTTAATGAGCAGTTCTTC. This encodes CASSRDRILNEQFF.

A word on this clone: Other nucleotide sequences from this sample produce the same CDR3. This chain connects TRBV2 to TRBJ2-7; no clear D gene. Germline CDR1 is SNHLY and CDR2 is FYNNEI. V was trimmed by 6 bases and J by 4 bases, leaving 13 bases between them. The CDR3 consists of 13 residues. CDR3 DNA sequence: TGTGCCAGCAGCGCGTCGAGAGCTTACGAGCAGTACTTC. Translating gives CASSASRAYEQYF.

The CDR3 DNA reads as TGTGCCAGCAGCGATTTCGGGACAGAGCAGTTCTTC. Protein: CASSDFGTEQFF. This chain uses TRBV7-9 with TRBJ2-1; a possible D gene is TRBD1 (6 bases). Germline V gene sequence: CDR1 SEHNR, CDR2 FQNEAQ (reference sequence). This CDR3 has 12 residues. Trimming pared 5 bases from V and 10 bases from J, leaving 12 bases between.

This chain joins TRBV28 and TRBJ2-7; D unclear. The CDR3 sequence is 11 residues long. Trimming removed 6 bases at V and 7 bases at J, with 10 bases between. Germline-derived CDR1 and CDR2 are MDHEN and SYDVKM. CDR3 sequence reads: CASSHLLEQYF. Here the CDR3 DNA reads TGTGCCAGCAGCCACCTGTTAGAGCAGTACTTC.

This clone was picked up a small number of times. The gene calls are TRBV29-1 and TRBJ1-2, with a tentative D call TRBD1 (6 bases). Germline loops: CDR1 SQVTM, CDR2 ANQGSEA. The CDR3 extends over 12 amino acids. Deletions cut 7 bases from V and 6 bases from J, with 15 bases between. In DNA form, the CDR3 reads TGCAGCGCACGGGAGAAGGGGGATGGCTACACCTTC. Its protein product is CSAREKGDGYTF. Combining the CDR3 with reference TRBV29-1 and TRBJ1-2 gives the whole variable domain SAVISQKPSRDICQRGTSLTIQCQVDSQVTMMFWYRQQPGQSLTLIATANQGSEATYESGFVIDKFPISRPNLTFSTLTVSNMSPEDSSIYLCSAREKGDGYTFGSGTRLTVV.

The rearrangement links TRBV28 to TRBJ1-5; D unresolved. The CDR3 is 12 residues long. The V gene lost 5 bases and the J gene lost 6 bases, with 8 bases spanning the gap. The germline CDR1 and CDR2 sequences are MDHEN and SYDVKM. The CDR3 sequence is CASSLLTQPQHF. CDR3 DNA sequence: TGTGCCAGCAGTCTTCTCACTCAGCCCCAGCATTTT.